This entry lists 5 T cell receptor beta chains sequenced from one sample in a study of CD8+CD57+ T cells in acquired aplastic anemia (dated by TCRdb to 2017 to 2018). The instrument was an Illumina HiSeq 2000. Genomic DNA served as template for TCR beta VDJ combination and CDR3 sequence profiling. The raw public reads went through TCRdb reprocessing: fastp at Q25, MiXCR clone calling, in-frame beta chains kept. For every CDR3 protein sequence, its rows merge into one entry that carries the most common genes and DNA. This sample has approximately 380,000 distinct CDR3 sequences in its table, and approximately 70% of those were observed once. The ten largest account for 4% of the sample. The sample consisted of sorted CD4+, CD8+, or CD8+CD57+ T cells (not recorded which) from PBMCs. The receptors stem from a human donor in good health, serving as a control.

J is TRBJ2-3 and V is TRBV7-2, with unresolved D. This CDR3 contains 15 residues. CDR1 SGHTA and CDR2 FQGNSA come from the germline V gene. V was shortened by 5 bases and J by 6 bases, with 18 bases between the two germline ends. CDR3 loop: CASSIQEQNTDTQYF. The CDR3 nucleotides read TGTGCCAGCAGCATACAAGAACAAAACACCGATACGCAGTATTTT.

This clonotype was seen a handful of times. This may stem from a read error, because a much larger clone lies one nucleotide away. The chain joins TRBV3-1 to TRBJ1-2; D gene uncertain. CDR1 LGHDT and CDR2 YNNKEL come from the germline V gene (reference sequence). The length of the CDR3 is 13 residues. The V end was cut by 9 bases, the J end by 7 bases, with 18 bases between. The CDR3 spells CASFGPGGCGYTF. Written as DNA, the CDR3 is TGTGCCAGTTTCGGTCCGGGCGGCTGTGGCTACACCTTC. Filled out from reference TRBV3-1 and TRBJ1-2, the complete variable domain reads DTAVSQTPKYLVTQMGNDKSIKCEQNLGHDTMYWYKQDSKKFLKIMFSYNNKELIINETVPNRFSPKSPDKAHLNLHINSLELGDSAVYFCASFGPGGCGYTFGSGTRLTVV.

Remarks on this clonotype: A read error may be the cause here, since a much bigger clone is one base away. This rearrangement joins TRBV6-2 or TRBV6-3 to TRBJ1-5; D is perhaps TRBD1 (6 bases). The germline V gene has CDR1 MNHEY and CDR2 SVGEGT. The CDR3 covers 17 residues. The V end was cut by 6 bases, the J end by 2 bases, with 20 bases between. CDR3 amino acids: CASRRYETGNGNQPQHF. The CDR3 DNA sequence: TGTGCCAGCAGACGATACGAAACAGGGAATGGCAATCAGCCCCAGCATTTT.

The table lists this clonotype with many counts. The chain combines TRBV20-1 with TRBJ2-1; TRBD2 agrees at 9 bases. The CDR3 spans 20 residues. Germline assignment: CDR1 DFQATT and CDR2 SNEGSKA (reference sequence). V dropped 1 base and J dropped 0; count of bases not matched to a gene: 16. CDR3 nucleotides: TGCAGTGCTAGAGTCCCCAGGCTAGCGGGGACCAGGAGCTCCTACAATGAGCAGTTCTTC. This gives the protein CSARVPRLAGTRSSYNEQFF.

The CDR3 DNA reads TGTGCCACTGAATTGACAGGGAACCCCTCGGATGAGCAGTTCTTC. It encodes CATELTGNPSDEQFF. The chain carries TRBV6-5 and TRBJ2-1; the match to TRBD1 covers 7 bases. Germline CDR1 and CDR2: MNHEY and SVGAGI. CDR3 length equals 15 residues. With V trimmed by 10 bases and J by 8 bases, 17 bases remained unmatched.